This T cell receptor (beta chain) appears in the sequencing data of a study of T cell responses to AZD1222 COVID-19 vaccine. About this clone: What it binds is not known.

Germline V gives CDR1 LNHDA, CDR2 SQIVND (reference sequence). The CDR3 has 14 residues. Unmatched junction bases numbered 11, after V lost 9 bases and J lost 10 bases. Study-wide results and limits: Most donors were white British and more were female, and clonal diversity was possibly underestimated.

The assay was immunoSEQ multiplex PCR, and TCRdb's table has in-frame clones only and misses some. The sample yields more than 95,000 clones, over 80% seen once. Sequenced material: peripheral blood, taken on day 0 of AZD1222 vaccination. The TCR comes from an adult in good health. The chain uses TRBV19 and TRBJ1-6; 8 nucleotides agree with TRBD1. CDR3 bases: TGTGCCAGCTGCGACAGGGGCTTGGGATCACCCCTCCACTTT. It is translated as CASCDRGLGSPLHF.